This T cell receptor (beta chain) was obtained from a study of blood T cell repertoires in COVID-19. The wider study: Samples came from the United States, Italy and Spain, spanning acute and convalescent COVID-19. The cDNA or gDNA used as material had been derived from T cells, B-cell-depleted T cells, or PBMCs.

Assay: immunoSEQ multiplex PCR; the TCRdb copy retains only in-frame clones and omits some. The sample carries fewer than 450,000 clones, more than 75% recorded once. The V end lost 8 bases, the J end lost 3 bases, and 17 bases lay between the germline ends. The CDR3 sequence is 14 residues long. The germline CDR1 and CDR2 sequences are MNHEY and SVGAGI. The TCR sequence derives from a young woman who had recovered from COVID-19. The chain couples TRBV6-5 to TRBJ2-7; D perhaps matches TRBD2 (5 bases). Sequencing was performed on peripheral blood. This CDR3 is CASSLTGEGYEQYV. The CDR3 bases are TGTGCCAGCTCCCTGACTGGTGAGGGCTACGAGCAGTACGTC.